This TCR beta chain was recovered during a study of blood T cells in healthy people across ages. Study results and limitations: Long-lived donors had more naive CD4+ cells and higher diversity than aged donors.

There are a few counts of this clonotype. What it recognizes is unknown. Using a J-beta primer mix together with a sample-barcoded 5' primer, a second PCR was run for about 6 to 12 cycles. TCRdb called the 5' RACE reads again in MiXCR, with one record for every CDR3 protein. This sample has about a million distinct CDR3 sequences, with about 48% found just once. The germline V gene encodes CDR1 DFQATT and CDR2 SNEGSKA (reference sequence). With 6 bases clipped from V and 0 bases from J, the junction kept 8 bases outside the gene matches. This CDR3 spans 15 amino acids. The J gene is TRBJ2-7, the V gene TRBV20-1, with TRBD1 matching over 10 bases. Sequencing was done on a sample of blood. This TCR came from a young man in good health. The CDR3 reads CSAAVGTGVSYEQYF. The CDR3 DNA reads TGCAGTGCCGCGGTTGGGACAGGGGTCTCCTACGAGCAGTACTTC.